Below are 21 T cell receptor beta chains sequenced from a single sample in a study of shared clonotypes between healthy human individuals. Measured with immunoSEQ multiplex PCR; TCRdb has only the in-frame clones, and not every one. The sample has 2 million to 2.5 million clones; around 95% are singletons. The material sequenced was naive CD4+ T cells sorted from blood. Subset denoted: CD45RA+ positively selected. These receptors were collected from a man between 18 and 35 years old in good health.

The rearrangement links TRBV5-4 to TRBJ2-3, with D uncertain. The V gene's germline CDR1 is SGHNT and CDR2 YYREEE (reference sequence). Trimming took 1 base from V and 4 from J, leaving 10 bases between them. This CDR3 region has 14 residues. This CDR3 is CASSLPGLADTQYF. The DNA of the CDR3 is TGTGCCAGCAGCTTGCCGGGTCTTGCAGATACGCAGTATTTT.

This clone has just one count. The J gene is TRBJ2-7, the V gene TRBV5-1; no clear D gene. V was shortened by 2 bases and J by 3 bases, with 18 bases between the two germline ends. Germline V lookup: CDR1 SGHRS, CDR2 YFSETQ. The CDR3 consists of 16 residues. CDR3 protein: CASSLNDGGPFYEQYF. CDR3 sequence (DNA): TGCGCCAGCAGCTTAAATGACGGCGGCCCGTTCTACGAGCAGTACTTC.

The V gene is TRBV5-1, the J gene TRBJ2-5; D gene uncertain. V lost 0 bases and J lost 1, with 10 bases in between. The germline V gene has CDR1 SGHRS and CDR2 YFSETQ. This CDR3 is built from 15 residues. This chain's CDR3 is CASSLGWVGQETQYF. CDR3 in DNA: TGCGCCAGCAGCTTGGGTTGGGTGGGCCAAGAGACCCAGTACTTC.

This clone was recorded once. Other nucleotide sequences from this sample produce the same CDR3. This chain joins TRBV30 and TRBJ1-5, with a tentative D call TRBD1 (5 bases). Trimming stripped 1 base from V and 5 bases from J, with 9 bases between. The germline V gene has CDR1 GTSNPN and CDR2 SVGIG (reference sequence). This CDR3 has 13 amino acids. CDR3 sequence reads: CAWSGARDQPQHF. CDR3 in DNA: TGTGCCTGGAGTGGTGCCAGGGATCAGCCCCAGCATTTT.

The chain carries TRBV19 and TRBJ2-7, with no clear D. Germline V gene lookup returns CDR1 LNHDA and CDR2 SQIVND (reference sequence). V was cut by 5 bases and J by 2 bases, with 16 bases left in between. The CDR3 loop spans 15 amino acids. This chain's CDR3 is CASSGKASGPYEQYF. The CDR3 DNA reads as TGTGCCAGTAGTGGTAAGGCATCGGGCCCCTACGAGCAGTACTTC.

Concerning this clone: At the DNA level, this CDR3 is encoded by other sequences in the same sample as well. The chain employs TRBV18 and TRBJ2-5; D gene uncertain. Per germline, CDR1 KGHSH and CDR2 LQKENI. V was clipped by 6 bases and J by 1 base, with 9 bases between them. The CDR3 has 13 amino acids. The CDR3 is CASSPGFQETQYF. The CDR3 coding sequence is TGTGCCAGCTCGCCCGGGTTCCAAGAGACCCAGTACTTC.

V is TRBV10-2 and J is TRBJ2-7; 10 nucleotides align to TRBD1. The CDR3 is 17 amino acids. With 2 bases clipped from V and 4 bases from J, the junction kept 11 bases outside the gene matches. Germline lookup yields CDR1 WSHSY and CDR2 SAAADI. The CDR3 loop reads CASSEGGGTGVTYEQYF. The CDR3 DNA reads as TGCGCCAGCAGTGAGGGGGGAGGGACAGGGGTTACGTACGAGCAGTACTTC.

The rearrangement uses TRBV5-6 and TRBJ1-1, with 11 nucleotides matching TRBD1. The trim removed 7 bases at V and 5 bases at J, leaving 13 bases unmatched. The CDR3 length is 16 residues. Germline values: CDR1 SGHDT, CDR2 YYEEEE. Here the CDR3 reads CASGRGTGGFITEAFF. Written as DNA, the CDR3 is TGTGCCAGCGGGCGGGGGACAGGGGGATTTATTACTGAAGCTTTCTTT. The full variable domain, with the rest looked up from reference TRBV5-6 and TRBJ1-1, is DAGVTQSPTHLIKTRGQQVTLRCSPKSGHDTVSWYQQALGQGPQFIFQYYEEEERQRGNFPDRFSGHQFPNYSSELNVNALLLGDSALYLCASGRGTGGFITEAFFGQGTRLTVV.

This clone came up once. The chain has TRBV4-1 and TRBJ2-1; D possibly corresponds to TRBD2 (5 bases). V lost 3 bases, J lost 0 bases, and 15 bases lay in between. CDR3 length: 17 residues. Germline V gives CDR1 MGHRA, CDR2 YSYEKL. The CDR3 nucleotides are TGCGCCAGCAGCCATAAGGTTGAGGGCAGCTCCTACAATGAGCAGTTCTTC. This codes for CASSHKVEGSSYNEQFF.

This clone was recorded once. Other DNA variants within this sample encode the same CDR3. V is TRBV2 and J is TRBJ2-5; D is possibly TRBD2 (6 bases). V was cut by 6 bases and J by 4 bases, with 6 bases left in between. This CDR3 contains 11 residues. CDR1 is SNHLY, CDR2 FYNNEI, per germline. The CDR3 loop is CASREGETQYF. The CDR3 region has the DNA TGTGCCAGCAGGGAGGGAGAGACCCAGTACTTC.

This chain uses TRBV7-2 with TRBJ1-1; D may be TRBD1 (5 bases). V lost 4 bases to trimming and J lost 7 bases, with 13 bases between them. Per germline, CDR1 SGHTA and CDR2 FQGNSA. CDR3 size: 13 residues. CDR3 sequence reads: CASSSPGRSEAFF. The CDR3, as DNA: TGTGCCAGCAGCTCACCGGGACGGAGTGAAGCTTTCTTT.

The chain links TRBV19 to TRBJ1-2; 7 bases agree with TRBD1. CDR1 and CDR2 (germline): LNHDA, SQIVND (reference sequence). The CDR3 sequence is 14 residues long. With V trimmed by 3 bases and J by 4 bases, 5 bases remained unmatched. CDR3 in amino acids: CASSMPGGSYGYTF. DNA for the CDR3: TGTGCCAGTAGTATGCCAGGGGGAAGCTATGGCTACACCTTC.

The chain carries TRBV30 and TRBJ1-4; D not resolved. The V end lost 2 bases, the J end lost 7 bases, and 5 bases lay between the germline ends. The length of the CDR3 is 11 residues. CDR1 is GTSNPN, CDR2 SVGIG, per germline (reference sequence). Here the CDR3 DNA reads TGTGCCTGGAGTACTCTTGAAAAACTGTTTTTT. Translating it yields CAWSTLEKLFF. Full variable domain (rest looked up from reference TRBV30 and TRBJ1-4): SQTIHQWPATLVQPVGSPLSLECTVEGTSNPNLYWYRQAAGRGLQLLFYSVGIGQISSEVPQNLSASRPQDRQFILSSKKLLLSDSGFYLCAWSTLEKLFFGSGTQLSVL.

DNA for the CDR3: TGCGCCAGCAGCCAACAGGGGACCACAGATACGCAGTATTTT. It encodes CASSQQGTTDTQYF. The chain employs TRBV4-1 and TRBJ2-3, with D possibly TRBD1 on 6 matching bases. The CDR3 loop spans 14 amino acids. V lost 2 bases to trimming and J lost 2 bases, with 8 bases between them. Germline values: CDR1 MGHRA, CDR2 YSYEKL.

On this clone itself: Its ends do not fully match the called genes, so a read error is possible. This chain connects TRBV7-7 to TRBJ2-2; possibly TRBD1 for D (6 bases). There are 17 residues in the CDR3. Germline V lookup: CDR1 SSHAT, CDR2 FNYEAQ (reference sequence). DNA of the CDR3: TGTGCTAGCACCTTAGGGGGACCCAGCTCGAACACCGGGGAGCTGTTTTTT. Its protein is CASTLGGPSSNTGELFF.

About this clone: This same CDR3 is encoded by further DNA sequences in the sample. The chain combines TRBV5-1 with TRBJ2-1, with 9 bases fitting TRBD2. After removal of 4 bases from V and 4 bases from J, the junction contained 6 bases not matched to a gene. The CDR3 is 15 residues long. The V gene's germline CDR1 is SGHRS and CDR2 YFSETQ. Here the CDR3 DNA reads TGCGCCAGCAGCCTCGTTAGCGGGAGTTACAATGAGCAGTTCTTC. Residues: CASSLVSGSYNEQFF.

J is TRBJ2-3 and V is TRBV28; 9 positions match TRBD2. The CDR3 is 15 amino acids. J lost 4 bases, V lost 2 bases, and 4 bases had no gene match. CDR1 and CDR2 from the germline V gene are MDHEN and SYDVKM. CDR3 in amino acids: CASSLAGGRADTQYF. The DNA for the CDR3 is TGTGCCAGCAGTTTAGCGGGGGGGCGGGCAGATACGCAGTATTTT.

CDR3 region: CASSSTPGGQETQYF. CDR3 in DNA: TGTGCCAGCAGTTCGACCCCGGGGGGGCAAGAGACCCAGTACTTC. V usage is TRBV6-1 and J usage is TRBJ2-5, with 8 bases aligning to TRBD2. From germline, CDR1 is MNHNS and CDR2 SASEGT. J gave up 2 bases and V 5 bases, and 7 bases lay outside the gene matches. The CDR3 sequence is 15 residues long.

This clone came up once. The genes are TRBV28 and TRBJ1-6, with 9 bases fitting TRBD1. Germline lookup yields CDR1 MDHEN and CDR2 SYDVKM. The CDR3 loop spans 14 amino acids. The V gene end was trimmed by 9 bases and the J gene end by 9 bases; junction bases not matched to a gene: 9. The CDR3 here is CASKSGTGFSPLHF. CDR3 nucleotide sequence: TGTGCCAGTAAGTCCGGGACAGGGTTTTCACCCCTCCACTTT.

The J gene is TRBJ2-2, the V gene TRBV10-3; 9 nucleotides line up with TRBD2. V gave up 0 bases and J gave up 6 bases; unmatched junction bases: 11. This CDR3 contains 18 residues. Germline loops: CDR1 ENHRY, CDR2 SYGVKD. CDR3 region: CAISESGLFAGGPGELFF. The CDR3 coding sequence is TGTGCCATCAGTGAGTCGGGTCTCTTCGCGGGAGGGCCCGGGGAGCTGTTTTTT.

The chain is built from TRBV19 and TRBJ1-6, with D perhaps matching TRBD1 (5 bases). CDR3 size: 16 residues. Per germline, CDR1 LNHDA and CDR2 SQIVND (reference sequence). The V end lost 7 bases, the J end lost 10 bases, and 23 bases lay between the germline ends. The DNA for the CDR3 is TGTGCCAGTACTCAGACCGCGGGACGACTGGCCTCACCCCTCCACTTT. The encoded protein is CASTQTAGRLASPLHF. The whole variable domain, remainder taken from reference TRBV19 and TRBJ1-6, is DGGITQSPKYLFRKEGQNVTLSCEQNLNHDAMYWYRQDPGQGLRLIYYSQIVNDFQKGDIAEGYSVSREKKESFPLTVTSAQKNPTAFYLCASTQTAGRLASPLHFGNGTRLTVT.